This is a list of T cell receptor beta chains from one sample in a study of shared clonotypes between healthy human individuals. Generated by immunoSEQ multiplex PCR, the TCRdb table keeps only in-frame clones and is missing some. The sample has hundreds of thousands of clones, roughly 96% seen once. The sequenced sample consisted of naive CD8+ T cells sorted from blood. These receptors all come from a woman aged 25 to 45 in good health. Both conserved end residues are part of each CDR3. Fields, in order: CDR3 DNA, CDR3 protein, V gene, D gene, clone size, J gene. The D gene is left open where the match is weak. Rows give clone size only sometimes, using once, few, many, or a class for an expanded clone.

DNA: TGTGCCAGCAGGACTCGACGGGTGGAGTTCTTC; CDR3: CASRTRRVEFF; V: TRBV6-5; D: .; size: once; J: TRBJ2-1
DNA: TGTGCCAGCAGCTCCGACAGGGCGGTTGACGAGCAGTACTTC; CDR3: CASSSDRAVDEQYF; V: TRBV7-9; D: TRBD1; size: .; J: TRBJ2-7
DNA: TGTGCCAGCAGCGCGGACAGGGGCCAAAAACTGTTTTTT; CDR3: CASSADRGQKLFF; V: TRBV9; D: TRBD1; size: .; J: TRBJ1-4
DNA: TGTGCCAGCAGCCTAGGACAGGGGAACGAGCAGTACTTC; CDR3: CASSLGQGNEQYF; V: TRBV14; D: TRBD1; size: .; J: TRBJ2-7
DNA: TGTGCCAGCAGCTCGGGAAGGGGAGTGACTGAAGCTTTCTTT; CDR3: CASSSGRGVTEAFF; V: TRBV7-9; D: .; size: .; J: TRBJ1-1
DNA: TGTGCCAGCAGCGGGGGACAGATTGAAGCTTTCTTT; CDR3: CASSGGQIEAFF; V: TRBV2; D: TRBD1; size: .; J: TRBJ1-1
DNA: TGTGCCAGCAGTCCTACCACGGGACTATTCGAGCAGTACTTC; CDR3: CASSPTTGLFEQYF; V: TRBV27; D: TRBD2; size: .; J: TRBJ2-7
DNA: TGTGCCAGCATTAACCCCGGGACAGGGGACTACGAGCAGTACTTC; CDR3: CASINPGTGDYEQYF; V: TRBV28; D: TRBD1; size: .; J: TRBJ2-7
DNA: TGTGCCAGCAGTATAGGGTTCCCATACAATGAGCAGTTCTTC; CDR3: CASSIGFPYNEQFF; V: TRBV28; D: .; size: .; J: TRBJ2-1
DNA: TGTGCCAGCAGCCCCGTTCCCACCGGGGAGCTGTTTTTT; CDR3: CASSPVPTGELFF; V: TRBV5-5; D: .; size: .; J: TRBJ2-2
DNA: TGTGCCAGCAGTGTTAGGACACCCAACACTGAAGCTTTCTTT; CDR3: CASSVRTPNTEAFF; V: TRBV2; D: .; size: .; J: TRBJ1-1
DNA: TGTGCCAGCAGTTACGGGTGGGGGACTGAAGCTTTCTTT; CDR3: CASSYGWGTEAFF; V: TRBV6-5; D: .; size: .; J: TRBJ1-1
DNA: TGTGCCAGCAGCCAGGCCACAGGGGACGGGGAGCAGTACTTC; CDR3: CASSQATGDGEQYF; V: TRBV14; D: TRBD1; size: .; J: TRBJ2-7
DNA: TGTGCCAGCAGTTTATGCCCTTCGGGAGGGGGTTGCACCGGGGAGCTGTTTTTT; CDR3: CASSLCPSGGGCTGELFF; V: TRBV28; D: TRBD2; size: .; J: TRBJ2-2
DNA: TGTGCCAGCAGTCCCGAACCCCGGACAGTTAGATACTTC; CDR3: CASSPEPRTVRYF; V: TRBV27; D: .; size: .; J: TRBJ2-7
DNA: TGTGCCAGCAGTTTATTCGGCAATCAGCCCCAGCATTTT; CDR3: CASSLFGNQPQHF; V: TRBV27; D: .; size: .; J: TRBJ1-5
DNA: TGTGCCAGCAGCGTAGGGGATAGGGGGGCGCAAACTGAAGCTTTCTTT; CDR3: CASSVGDRGAQTEAFF; V: TRBV9; D: .; size: .; J: TRBJ1-1
DNA: TGTGCCAGCAGCTACGTGGAACGCACTGAAGCTTTCTTT; CDR3: CASSYVERTEAFF; V: TRBV7-8; D: .; size: .; J: TRBJ1-1
DNA: TGTGCCAGCGGCCTCGGGGAGGGTACCAACGAGCAGTACTTC; CDR3: CASGLGEGTNEQYF; V: TRBV5-4; D: TRBD2; size: .; J: TRBJ2-7
DNA: TGTGCCAGCAGTTTAGAGACAGGGGCTAACTATGGCTACACCTTC; CDR3: CASSLETGANYGYTF; V: TRBV28; D: TRBD1; size: .; J: TRBJ1-2
DNA: TGTGCCAGCAGTCCCCTTTCGGGAGGATTGCAAGAGACCCAGTACTTC; CDR3: CASSPLSGGLQETQYF; V: TRBV28; D: TRBD2; size: .; J: TRBJ2-5
DNA: TGTGCCAGCAGCTTAGCCTCTAGCGGGAGGTTCGAGCAGTACTTC; CDR3: CASSLASSGRFEQYF; V: TRBV11-1; D: TRBD2; size: .; J: TRBJ2-7
DNA: TGCAGTGCTAGAGAGCATGAGCAGTTCTTC; CDR3: CSAREHEQFF; V: TRBV20-1; D: .; size: once; J: TRBJ2-1
DNA: TGCGCCAGCAGCTTAGGGACAGGCCCCTACGAGCAGTACTTC; CDR3: CASSLGTGPYEQYF; V: TRBV5-1; D: TRBD1; size: .; J: TRBJ2-7
DNA: TGCAGTGCGATGGACTACGAGCAGTACTTC; CDR3: CSAMDYEQYF; V: TRBV20-1; D: .; size: .; J: TRBJ2-7
DNA: TGTGCCAGCAGTACCCTCGGTGGGAACACTGAAGCTTTCTTT; CDR3: CASSTLGGNTEAFF; V: TRBV6-5; D: .; size: .; J: TRBJ1-1
DNA: TGTGCCAGCGGGAGCACAGGGGGATATAGCAATCAGCCCCAGCATTTT; CDR3: CASGSTGGYSNQPQHF; V: TRBV2; D: TRBD1; size: .; J: TRBJ1-5
DNA: TGTGCCAGCAGTTACTCATCCTCGAGAGACGGCTACACCTTC; CDR3: CASSYSSSRDGYTF; V: TRBV6-6; D: .; size: .; J: TRBJ1-2
DNA: TGTGCCAGCAGCTCTCTCTACGAGCAGTACTTC; CDR3: CASSSLYEQYF; V: TRBV9; D: .; size: few; J: TRBJ2-7
DNA: TGTGCCAGCAGTTTGCGGCAGGGGGTTCAGCCCCAGCATTTT; CDR3: CASSLRQGVQPQHF; V: TRBV28; D: TRBD1; size: .; J: TRBJ1-5
DNA: TGCGCCAGCAGCTTTTTTACTAGCGGGACGGATACGCAGTATTTT; CDR3: CASSFFTSGTDTQYF; V: TRBV5-1; D: TRBD2; size: .; J: TRBJ2-3
DNA: TGTGCCAGCAGCCCTACAGGGGGCTTGGACATTCAGTACTTC; CDR3: CASSPTGGLDIQYF; V: TRBV7-3; D: TRBD1; size: .; J: TRBJ2-4
DNA: TGTGCCAGCAGAACCTCAGCGGGAAAGGGATACGAGCAGTACTTC; CDR3: CASRTSAGKGYEQYF; V: TRBV27; D: TRBD2; size: .; J: TRBJ2-7
DNA: TGCGCCAGCAGCCAAGCGGGGACTAGCGGGCCGAACACCGGGGAGCTGTTTTTT; CDR3: CASSQAGTSGPNTGELFF; V: TRBV4-1; D: TRBD2; size: .; J: TRBJ2-2
DNA: TGTGCCAGCAGCTTATTGACAGGGTCCACTGAAGCTTTCTTT; CDR3: CASSLLTGSTEAFF; V: TRBV7-9; D: TRBD1; size: .; J: TRBJ1-1
DNA: TGTGCCAGCAGCGTTTACCCCGGGGAGCTGTTTTTT; CDR3: CASSVYPGELFF; V: TRBV7-9; D: .; size: .; J: TRBJ2-2
DNA: TGTGCCAGCAGCTTAGTCTCTAGGGCCCGCACAGATACGCAGTATTTT; CDR3: CASSLVSRARTDTQYF; V: TRBV13; D: .; size: .; J: TRBJ2-3
DNA: TGCGCCAGCAGCCCTATCTCCGGCAGGGCCGGTGACGAGCAGTACTTC; CDR3: CASSPISGRAGDEQYF; V: TRBV4-1; D: .; size: .; J: TRBJ2-7
DNA: TGTGCCAGCAGTCCGGGACTAGCCAATGAGCAGTTCTTC; CDR3: CASSPGLANEQFF; V: TRBV28; D: TRBD2; size: .; J: TRBJ2-1
DNA: TGTGCCAGCAGCTTAGGCCCGGGGTCTGGGTTTGGAACTAATGAAAAACTGTTTTTT; CDR3: CASSLGPGSGFGTNEKLFF; V: TRBV7-9; D: .; size: .; J: TRBJ1-4
DNA: TGTGCCAGCAGCCCGGAGGGGGTAGGGAGTGGGACTACGGGCAATGAGCAGTTCTTC; CDR3: CASSPEGVGSGTTGNEQFF; V: TRBV13; D: .; size: .; J: TRBJ2-1
DNA: TGCGCCAGCAGCCAAGCAGCCGGGACATATAACACTGAAGCTTTCTTT; CDR3: CASSQAAGTYNTEAFF; V: TRBV4-1; D: .; size: .; J: TRBJ1-1
DNA: TGCAGCGAGACGACAGAGAACACTGAAGCTTTCTTT; CDR3: CSETTENTEAFF; V: TRBV29-1; D: .; size: once; J: TRBJ1-1
DNA: TGTGCCAGCAGTGAAGAATCCTGGACAGCAACTAATGAAAAACTGTTTTTT; CDR3: CASSEESWTATNEKLFF; V: TRBV6-1; D: .; size: .; J: TRBJ1-4
DNA: TGTGCCATCAGTGCCGAAACAGGGTACACCGGGGAGCTGTTTTTT; CDR3: CAISAETGYTGELFF; V: TRBV10-3; D: .; size: once; J: TRBJ2-2
DNA: TGTGCCAGCAGCTTAAGGGCCGTAGTTAGGGAAGAGACCCAGTACTTC; CDR3: CASSLRAVVREETQYF; V: TRBV7-9; D: .; size: .; J: TRBJ2-5
DNA: TGTGCCACCAGGGACAGAGGGTATCAAGAGACCCAGTACTTC; CDR3: CATRDRGYQETQYF; V: TRBV15; D: .; size: .; J: TRBJ2-5
DNA: TGCGCCAGCAGCCCAAGCAAGGACAGGGGGGGCCATGAGCAGTTCTTC; CDR3: CASSPSKDRGGHEQFF; V: TRBV4-1; D: TRBD1; size: .; J: TRBJ2-1
DNA: TGTGCCAGCAGTTTTACAGGGCAGAATCAGCCCCAGCATTTT; CDR3: CASSFTGQNQPQHF; V: TRBV28; D: .; size: .; J: TRBJ1-5
DNA: TGTGCCAGCAGCCTCGCTAGCCGGGACAGGGGGCCGAAGAACAATGAGCAGTTCTTC; CDR3: CASSLASRDRGPKNNEQFF; V: TRBV11-2; D: TRBD1; size: .; J: TRBJ2-1
DNA: TGCGCCAGCAGCCGATCGACTAGCGGGGAAACCTACGAGCAGTACTTC; CDR3: CASSRSTSGETYEQYF; V: TRBV4-1; D: TRBD2; size: .; J: TRBJ2-7
DNA: TGTGCCAGCAGTTCCGGGACAGGAAACTATGGCTACACCTTC; CDR3: CASSSGTGNYGYTF; V: TRBV13; D: TRBD1; size: .; J: TRBJ1-2
DNA: TGCGCCAGCAGCCAAGCTGTGGGAGAGGAGACCCAGTACTTC; CDR3: CASSQAVGEETQYF; V: TRBV4-1; D: .; size: once; J: TRBJ2-5
DNA: TGTGCCTGGAGTGTTTCAGGAGACTACGAGCAGTACTTC; CDR3: CAWSVSGDYEQYF; V: TRBV30; D: .; size: once; J: TRBJ2-7
DNA: TGTGCCAGCACCCTACTAGGACCAGGAGAAGCTTTCTTT; CDR3: CASTLLGPGEAFF; V: TRBV5-5; D: .; size: .; J: TRBJ1-1
DNA: TGTGCCAGTAGTATAGAAGACAGGGGCCGCTCCGAGCAGTACTTC; CDR3: CASSIEDRGRSEQYF; V: TRBV19; D: TRBD1; size: .; J: TRBJ2-7
DNA: TGTGCCAGCAGCCAAGGCGGTGGGGAGACCCAGTACTTC; CDR3: CASSQGGGETQYF; V: TRBV4-2; D: .; size: once; J: TRBJ2-5
DNA: TGTGCCAGCAGCCAAGATTTGTTCCTAGCGGGAATGGGAAGCACAGATACGCAGTATTTT; CDR3: CASSQDLFLAGMGSTDTQYF; V: TRBV14; D: TRBD2; size: .; J: TRBJ2-3